A single sample is the source of the 2 T cell receptor beta chains below, sequenced in a study of regulatory T cells in long-lasting Graves disease. CDR3-region Arm-PCR and iRepertoire HTBI primers produced the TCR beta libraries. TCRdb re-derived calls from the multiplex PCR reads in MiXCR, one entry per CDR3 protein. The sample lists about 660,000 distinct CDR3 sequences; around 30% were seen once. Time point specified: persistent/refractory GD, antithyroid drugs over 5 years with positive TRAb. RNA from PBMCs was the source of the TCR library. The sample was peripheral blood mononuclear cells (PBMCs), taken when the disease was refractory, from a patient treated with antithyroid drugs. The source is a female donor with Graves disease.

The chain couples TRBV2 to TRBJ1-5; D might be TRBD1 (5 bases). Looked up from germline, CDR1 is SNHLY and CDR2 is FYNNEI. Trimming took 7 bases from V and 2 from J, leaving 15 bases between them. The CDR3 is 15 amino acids. The CDR3 here is CASKSRVGGNQPQHF. The CDR3 DNA reads as TGTGCCAGCAAGTCACGGGTGGGGGGCAATCAGCCCCAGCATTTT.

There are a few counts of this clonotype. The rearrangement joins TRBV7-9 to TRBJ2-7; 10 bases match TRBD1. The CDR3 contains 16 residues. Germline loops: CDR1 SEHNR, CDR2 FQNEAQ (reference sequence). Trimming cost V 0 bases and J 3 bases; bases outside gene matches: 5. This chain's CDR3 is CASSLALWTGGYEQYF. The CDR3 DNA reads TGTGCCAGCAGCTTAGCGCTCTGGACAGGGGGCTACGAGCAGTACTTC.